This TCR beta chain was identified in a study of T cell responses to AZD1222 COVID-19 vaccine. General study findings and limits: Only six or seven AZD1222 recipients tested seropositive at baseline. Spike-spanning, vaccine-associated CD4 TCRs were dominant at 160-218 and 743-854. Reportedly, nearly half of unique spike TCRs recognized epitopes outside B.1.351/B.1.1.7 mutations. Most donors were white British and more were female, and clonal diversity was possibly underestimated.

TCRdb's copy holds only in-frame clones and misses some; the assay was immunoSEQ multiplex PCR. Altogether roughly 55,000 clones are present, roughly nine tenths being singletons, with the ten largest covering about 2%. Germline V gene data show CDR1 as DFQATT and CDR2 as SNEGSKA (reference sequence). V lost 3 bases to trimming and J lost 2 bases, with 4 bases between them. The CDR3 totals 11 residues. On this clone itself: Its antigen is undetermined.

Sequenced material: peripheral blood, taken on day 0 of AZD1222 vaccination. The receptor comes from an adult in good health. This chain joins TRBV20-1 and TRBJ1-2; D not certain. CDR3 DNA: TGCAGTGCTAGCCCGAACTATGGCTACACCTTC. Translated, it gives CSASPNYGYTF.